The source of this TCR beta chain is a study of blood T cell repertoires in COVID-19 (dated by TCRdb to the early 2020s). For the study in its entirety: Recovered participants in ImmuneRACE Cohort 3 were defined as having two consecutive negative NP/OP PCR tests, clearance from a healthcare professional, or resolution of symptoms. The collaborator samples originated in the United States, Italy and Spain and spanned the acute and convalescent phases of COVID-19. The prospective study material was composed of cDNA or gDNA derived from T cells, B-cell-depleted T cells, or PBMCs. Deeply sampled blood TCRbeta repertoires from subjects exposed to, actively infected with, or recovered from COVID-19 were included in the dataset. The repertoires were released in a freely available public database meant as a resource for research on the immune response to SARS-CoV-2. The samples were drawn from two sources: the first 160 participants of the ongoing ImmuneRACE study, and 950 to 1,500 subjects contributed by 6 global collaborators. Nearly every sample came with metadata listing a de-identified subject ID, COVID-19 status, age in years and sex. Where available, HLA class I and class II types were taken from metadata supplied by the sample provider and were not determined by assay-based typing. The research as a whole found: The amount of clinical and demographic metadata varied by source and participant and was provided uncurated.

In the prospective study, participants were about 18 to 90 years old, resided in about two dozen geographic areas of the United States, and were enrolled through a virtual design. In the prospective study, cohorts were assigned on the basis of participant-reported clinical history obtained from a screening survey and a study questionnaire. Mobile phlebotomists in the prospective study collected whole blood, serum and a nasopharyngeal or oropharyngeal swab from every participant. Additional blood draws and questionnaires over an approximately two-month period could optionally be provided by prospective study participants. Before DNA extraction, prospective study blood samples were shipped either frozen or at room temperature. The count of this clone is one. Its recognized antigen is unknown. No base qualities exist here, and no much larger clone lies one base off it. The immunoSEQ Assay, a bias-controlled multiplex PCR, was used to amplify TCRbeta CDR3 regions from genomic DNA. The authors processed their data as follows. Nucleated cell counts per sample were estimated from amplification of reference gene primers within the assay. To quantify the absolute abundance of each unique TCRbeta CDR3 rearrangement, sequence reads were collapsed and filtered. For each sample, productive Simpson clonality was calculated as the square root of Simpson's diversity index over productive rearrangements. The immuneACCESS repertoire file appears here via TCRdb, limited to in-frame rearrangements. These files lack a portion of the clones; in checked studies, under half of the deficit traces to unresolved V genes, and the cause of the others is not known. V and J calls and clone size are copied from that table; D and trimming were computed from the DNA. The sample table records some 220,000 clones; less than 90% of these occur just once. Jointly, the top ten make up over 3% of the sample.

In the germline V gene, CDR1 corresponds to SGHTS and CDR2 to YDEGEE. Cut back by 4 bases and 0 bases, the V and J ends lie 17 bases apart. Inclusive of the bounding cysteine and phenylalanine, the CDR3 is 17 residues long. Left in the record is the CDR3 DNA by itself, 51 bases read in frame from the first base. In this chain, TRBV5-8 is recombined with TRBJ2-1; TRBD2 is a possible D gene, resting on 5 matching bases. This receptor was identified in a woman between 45 and 65 years old in a cohort exposed to, infected with or recovered from COVID-19 (not recorded which). Sequences were obtained from PBMCs or T cells enriched from blood (not recorded which). The CDR3 in this case is CASSLGVGPYSYNEQFF. The DNA reads TGTGCCAGCAGCCTCGGGGTCGGGCCGTACTCCTACAATGAGCAGTTCTTC.